These 6 T cell receptor beta chains originate from one sample sequenced in a study of blood T cell repertoires in COVID-19. Only in-frame clones appear in the TCRdb table, and some are missing; sequencing was by immunoSEQ multiplex PCR. The table shows about 170,000 clones, with approximately 90% occurring only once. The sequencing sample was made of peripheral blood. The receptors derive from a man aged 18-30 years with COVID-19, enrolled during active disease.

The chain has TRBV11-1 and TRBJ2-3, with D perhaps TRBD1 (5 bases). Germline V lookup: CDR1 SGHAT, CDR2 FQDESV (reference sequence). V gave up 1 base and J gave up 1 base, with 9 bases separating them. The CDR3 has 15 residues. This CDR3 is CASSLVVRGTDTQYF. The CDR3 DNA sequence: TGTGCCAGCAGCTTAGTTGTCAGGGGCACAGATACGCAGTATTTT.

The J gene is TRBJ2-7, the V gene TRBV30; D is ambiguous. This CDR3 contains 11 residues. The V and J ends lost 2 bases and 1 base respectively, with 3 bases between them. Germline CDR1 is GTSNPN and CDR2 is SVGIG (reference sequence). The CDR3 sequence: CAWSRSYEQYF. As DNA, the CDR3 is TGTGCCTGGAGTCGGTCCTACGAGCAGTACTTC.

The chain carries TRBV5-1 and TRBJ2-1; D gene unclear. Germline CDR1 SGHRS, CDR2 YFSETQ. This CDR3 contains 15 residues. The V gene lost 0 bases and the J gene lost 2 bases, with 9 bases spanning the gap. CDR3 loop: CASSLEESAYNEQFF. The CDR3 region has the DNA TGCGCCAGCAGCTTGGAGGAGTCTGCCTACAATGAGCAGTTCTTC.

The rearrangement uses TRBV2 and TRBJ2-1; D gene unclear. V lost 4 bases to trimming and J lost 9 bases, with 10 bases between them. The CDR3 loop spans 12 amino acids. Per the germline V gene, CDR1 is SNHLY and CDR2 is FYNNEI. CDR3 loop: CASSGDNPEQFF. The CDR3 nucleotides are TGTGCCAGCAGTGGTGACAATCCTGAGCAGTTCTTC. The full variable domain, in which reference TRBV2 and TRBJ2-1 provide the parts outside the CDR3, is EPEVTQTPSHQVTQMGQEVILRCVPISNHLYFYWYRQILGQKVEFLVSFYNNEISEKSEIFDDQFSVERPDGSNFTLKIRSTKLEDSAMYFCASSGDNPEQFFGPGTRLTVL.

This clone was observed once. The gene calls are TRBV11-2 and TRBJ2-7, with D maybe TRBD1 (5 bases). Germline CDR1 SGHAT, CDR2 FQNNGV. V was trimmed by 0 bases and J by 5 bases, leaving 20 bases between them. CDR3 length equals 17 residues. This chain's CDR3 is CASSLEVDHRPPNEQYF. The CDR3 DNA follows: TGTGCCAGCAGCTTAGAGGTGGATCACAGGCCCCCCAACGAGCAGTACTTC.

The chain uses TRBV5-1 and TRBJ1-4; D is perhaps TRBD1 (6 bases). In germline, CDR1 is SGHRS, CDR2 YFSETQ. Trimming cost V 3 bases and J 8 bases, with 20 bases left between them. There are 16 residues in the CDR3. This CDR3 is CASSWGMTGDDEKLFF. The CDR3 DNA reads as TGCGCCAGCAGCTGGGGGATGACAGGCGACGACGAAAAACTGTTTTTT. Full variable domain (rest looked up from reference TRBV5-1 and TRBJ1-4): KAGVTQTPRYLIKTRGQQVTLSCSPISGHRSVSWYQQTPGQGLQFLFEYFSETQRNKGNFPGRFSGRQFSNSRSEMNVSTLELGDSALYLCASSWGMTGDDEKLFFGSGTQLSVL.